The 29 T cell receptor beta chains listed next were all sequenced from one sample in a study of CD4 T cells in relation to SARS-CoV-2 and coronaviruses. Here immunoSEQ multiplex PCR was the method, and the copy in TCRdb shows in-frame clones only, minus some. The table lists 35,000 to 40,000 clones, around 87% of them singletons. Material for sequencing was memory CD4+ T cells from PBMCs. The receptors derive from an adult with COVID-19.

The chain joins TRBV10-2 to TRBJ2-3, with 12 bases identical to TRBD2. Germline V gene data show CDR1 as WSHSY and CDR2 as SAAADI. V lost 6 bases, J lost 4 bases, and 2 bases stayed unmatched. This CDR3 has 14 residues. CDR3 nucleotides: TGCGCCAGCAGACGGACTAGCGGGGCAGATACGCAGTATTTT. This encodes CASRRTSGADTQYF.

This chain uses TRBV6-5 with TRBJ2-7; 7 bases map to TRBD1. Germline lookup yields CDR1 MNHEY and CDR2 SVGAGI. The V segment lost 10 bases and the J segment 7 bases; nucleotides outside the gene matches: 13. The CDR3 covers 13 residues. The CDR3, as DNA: TGTGCCACTTCACAGGGGCCAAAGGGGGAGCAGTACTTC. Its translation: CATSQGPKGEQYF.

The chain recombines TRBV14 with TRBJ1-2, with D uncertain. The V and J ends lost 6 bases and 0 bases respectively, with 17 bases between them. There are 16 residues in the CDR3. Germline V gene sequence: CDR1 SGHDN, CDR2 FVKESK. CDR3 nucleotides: TGTGCCAGCAGAACGACCCGACCGGGAACTAACTATGGCTACACCTTC. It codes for CASRTTRPGTNYGYTF.

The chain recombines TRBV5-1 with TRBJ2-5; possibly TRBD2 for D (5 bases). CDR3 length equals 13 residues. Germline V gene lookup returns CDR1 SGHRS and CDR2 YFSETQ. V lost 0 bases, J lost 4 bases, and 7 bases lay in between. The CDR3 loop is CASSLVGVETQYF. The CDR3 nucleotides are TGCGCCAGCAGCTTGGTCGGGGTAGAGACCCAGTACTTC. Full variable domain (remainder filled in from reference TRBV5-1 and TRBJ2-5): KAGVTQTPRYLIKTRGQQVTLSCSPISGHRSVSWYQQTPGQGLQFLFEYFSETQRNKGNFPGRFSGRQFSNSRSEMNVSTLELGDSALYLCASSLVGVETQYFGPGTRLLVL.

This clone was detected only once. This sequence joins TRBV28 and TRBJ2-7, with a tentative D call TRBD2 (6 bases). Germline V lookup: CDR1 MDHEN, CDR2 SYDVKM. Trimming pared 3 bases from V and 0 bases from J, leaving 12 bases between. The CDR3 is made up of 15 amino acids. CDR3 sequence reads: CASSFPLGGSYEQYF. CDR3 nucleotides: TGTGCCAGCAGTTTTCCCCTCGGGGGCTCCTACGAGCAGTACTTC. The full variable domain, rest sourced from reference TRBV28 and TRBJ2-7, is DVKVTQSSRYLVKRTGEKVFLECVQDMDHENMFWYRQDPGLGLRLIYFSYDVKMKEKGDIPEGYSVSREKKERFSLILESASTNQTSMYLCASSFPLGGSYEQYFGPGTRLTVT.

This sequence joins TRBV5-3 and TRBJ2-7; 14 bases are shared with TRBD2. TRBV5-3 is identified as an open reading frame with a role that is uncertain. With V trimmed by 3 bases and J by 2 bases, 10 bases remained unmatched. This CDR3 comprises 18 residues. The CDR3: CARSWTSGGRYDTYEQYF. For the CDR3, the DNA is TGTGCCAGAAGCTGGACTAGCGGGGGGCGATATGATACCTACGAGCAGTACTTC.

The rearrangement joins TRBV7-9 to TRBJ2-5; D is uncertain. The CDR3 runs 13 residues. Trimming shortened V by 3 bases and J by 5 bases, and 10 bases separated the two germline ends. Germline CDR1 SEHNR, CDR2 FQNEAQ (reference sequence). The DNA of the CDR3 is TGTGCCAGCAGCTTGAACGGGCGGGAGACCCAGTACTTC. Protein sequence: CASSLNGRETQYF.

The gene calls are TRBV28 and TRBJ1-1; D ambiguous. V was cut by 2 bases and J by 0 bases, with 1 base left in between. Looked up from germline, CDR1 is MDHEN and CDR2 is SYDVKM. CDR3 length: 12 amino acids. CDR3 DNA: TGTGCCAGCAGTTTACTGAACACTGAAGCTTTCTTT. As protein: CASSLLNTEAFF.

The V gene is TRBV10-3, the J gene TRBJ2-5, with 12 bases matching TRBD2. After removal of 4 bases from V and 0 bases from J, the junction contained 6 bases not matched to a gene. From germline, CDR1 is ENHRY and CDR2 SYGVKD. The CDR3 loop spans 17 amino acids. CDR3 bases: TGTGCCATCAGTGCGGGTACTAGCGGGGGGCACCAAGAGACCCAGTACTTC. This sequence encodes CAISAGTSGGHQETQYF.

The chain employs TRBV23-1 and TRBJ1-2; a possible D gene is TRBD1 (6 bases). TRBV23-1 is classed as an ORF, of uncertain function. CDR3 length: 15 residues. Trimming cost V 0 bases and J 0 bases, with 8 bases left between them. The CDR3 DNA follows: TGCGCCAGCAGTCAATCTACAGGGCCTAACTATGGCTACACCTTC. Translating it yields CASSQSTGPNYGYTF.

CDR3 DNA sequence: TGTGCCAGCAGCTCCCCGCCGATAGGGGAGCAGTACTTC. This translates into CASSSPPIGEQYF. The chain employs TRBV11-2 and TRBJ2-7; unclear D gene. The germline V and J ends were trimmed by 4 bases and 7 bases, with 14 bases remaining between them. The CDR3 consists of 13 residues. Germline assignment: CDR1 SGHAT and CDR2 FQNNGV. Complete variable domain (other parts from reference TRBV11-2 and TRBJ2-7): EAGVAQSPRYKIIEKRQSVAFWCNPISGHATLYWYQQILGQGPKLLIQFQNNGVVDDSQLPKDRFSAERLKGVDSTLKIQPAKLEDSAVYLCASSSPPIGEQYFGPGTRLTVT.

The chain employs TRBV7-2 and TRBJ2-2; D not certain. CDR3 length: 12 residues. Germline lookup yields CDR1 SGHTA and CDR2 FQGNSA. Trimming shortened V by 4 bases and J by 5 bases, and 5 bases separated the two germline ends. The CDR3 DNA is TGTGCCAGCAGCTCTTATACCGGGGAGCTGTTTTTT. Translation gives CASSSYTGELFF. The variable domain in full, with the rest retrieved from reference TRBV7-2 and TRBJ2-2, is GAGVSQSPSNKVTEKGKDVELRCDPISGHTALYWYRQSLGQGLEFLIYFQGNSAPDKSGLPSDRFSAERTGGSVSTLTIQRTQQEDSAVYLCASSSYTGELFFGEGSRLTVL.

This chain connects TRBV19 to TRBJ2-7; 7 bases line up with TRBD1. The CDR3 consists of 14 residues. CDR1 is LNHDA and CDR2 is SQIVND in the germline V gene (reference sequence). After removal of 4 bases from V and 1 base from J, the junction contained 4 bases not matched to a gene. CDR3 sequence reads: CASSSLGQSYEQYF. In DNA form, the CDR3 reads TGTGCCAGTAGTAGCCTGGGACAGTCCTACGAGCAGTACTTC. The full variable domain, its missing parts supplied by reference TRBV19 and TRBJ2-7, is DGGITQSPKYLFRKEGQNVTLSCEQNLNHDAMYWYRQDPGQGLRLIYYSQIVNDFQKGDIAEGYSVSREKKESFPLTVTSAQKNPTAFYLCASSSLGQSYEQYFGPGTRLTVT.

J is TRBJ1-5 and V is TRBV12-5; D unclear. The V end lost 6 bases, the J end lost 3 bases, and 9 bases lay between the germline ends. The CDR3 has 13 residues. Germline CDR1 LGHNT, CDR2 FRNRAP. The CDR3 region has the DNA TGTGCTAGTGGCCGAAGAGACAATCAGCCCCAGCATTTT. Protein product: CASGRRDNQPQHF.

For the CDR3, the DNA is TGCGCCAGCAGCTTGACAGGGCAATCCCAAGAGACCCAGTACTTC. This gives the protein CASSLTGQSQETQYF. This chain uses TRBV5-1 with TRBJ2-5; possible D gene TRBD1, 6 bases. CDR1 SGHRS and CDR2 YFSETQ come from the germline V gene. V lost 1 base to trimming and J lost 1 base, with 11 bases between them. This CDR3 comprises 15 residues.

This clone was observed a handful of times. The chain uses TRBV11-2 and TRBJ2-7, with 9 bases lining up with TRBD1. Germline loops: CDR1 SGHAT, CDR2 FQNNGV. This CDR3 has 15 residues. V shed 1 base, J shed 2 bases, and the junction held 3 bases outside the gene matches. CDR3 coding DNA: TGTGCCAGCAGCTTAGGTTGGACAGGGGCCTACGAGCAGTACTTC. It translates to CASSLGWTGAYEQYF.

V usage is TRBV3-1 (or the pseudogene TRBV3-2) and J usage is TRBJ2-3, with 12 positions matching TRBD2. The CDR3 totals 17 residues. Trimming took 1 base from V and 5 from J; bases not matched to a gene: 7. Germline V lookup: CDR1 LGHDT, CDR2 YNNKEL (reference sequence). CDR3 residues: CASSQGALTSGGDTQYF. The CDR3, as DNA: TGTGCCAGCAGCCAAGGTGCCCTGACTAGCGGGGGAGATACGCAGTATTTT.

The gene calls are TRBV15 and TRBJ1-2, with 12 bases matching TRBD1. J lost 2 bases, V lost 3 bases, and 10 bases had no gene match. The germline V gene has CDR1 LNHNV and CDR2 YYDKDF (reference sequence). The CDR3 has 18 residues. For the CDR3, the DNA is TGTGCCACCAGCAGCCTCCGGGACAGGGGGCACGTCAACTATGGCTACACCTTC. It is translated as CATSSLRDRGHVNYGYTF.

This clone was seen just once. The CDR3 sequence: CASSQTGRAHQPQHF. CDR3 sequence (DNA): TGTGCCAGCAGCCAAACGGGGAGAGCCCATCAGCCCCAGCATTTT. This rearrangement joins TRBV3-1 (or the pseudogene TRBV3-2) to TRBJ1-5, with D hard to call. CDR1 and CDR2 from the germline V gene are LGHDT and YNNKEL (reference sequence). Trimming shortened V by 2 bases and J by 5 bases, and 13 bases separated the two germline ends. This CDR3 is 15 amino acids long.

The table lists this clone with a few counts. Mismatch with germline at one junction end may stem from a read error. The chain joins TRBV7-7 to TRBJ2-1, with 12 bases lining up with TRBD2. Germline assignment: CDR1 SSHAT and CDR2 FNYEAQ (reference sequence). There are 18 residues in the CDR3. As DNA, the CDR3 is TGTGCTAGCAGCTTAGCGCCGACTAGCGGGAGCTCCTACAATGAGCAGTTCTTC. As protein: CASSLAPTSGSSYNEQFF. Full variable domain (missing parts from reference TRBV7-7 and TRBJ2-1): GAGVSQSPRYKVTKRGQDVTLRCDPISSHATLYWYQQALGQGPEFLTYFNYEAQPDKSGLPSDRFSAERPEGSISTLTIQRTEQRDSAMYRCASSLAPTSGSSYNEQFFGPGTRLTVL.

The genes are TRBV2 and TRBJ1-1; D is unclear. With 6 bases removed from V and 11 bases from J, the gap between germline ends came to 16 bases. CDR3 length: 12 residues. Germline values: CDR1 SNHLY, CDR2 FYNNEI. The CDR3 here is CASRGYEGWAFF. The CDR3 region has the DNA TGTGCCAGCAGGGGATATGAGGGATGGGCTTTCTTT.

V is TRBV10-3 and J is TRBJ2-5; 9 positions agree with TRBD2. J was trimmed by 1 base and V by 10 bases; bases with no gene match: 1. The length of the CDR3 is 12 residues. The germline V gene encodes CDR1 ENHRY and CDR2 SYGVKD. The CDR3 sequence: CATSGVQETQYF. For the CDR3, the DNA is TGTGCCACTAGCGGGGTCCAAGAGACCCAGTACTTC.

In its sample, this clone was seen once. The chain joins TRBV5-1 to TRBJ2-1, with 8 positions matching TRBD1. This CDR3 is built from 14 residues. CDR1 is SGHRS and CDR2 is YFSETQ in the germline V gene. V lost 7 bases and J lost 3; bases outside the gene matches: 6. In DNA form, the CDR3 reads TGCGCCAGCCGCACCGGGACAGGCTACAATGAGCAGTTCTTC. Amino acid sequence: CASRTGTGYNEQFF.

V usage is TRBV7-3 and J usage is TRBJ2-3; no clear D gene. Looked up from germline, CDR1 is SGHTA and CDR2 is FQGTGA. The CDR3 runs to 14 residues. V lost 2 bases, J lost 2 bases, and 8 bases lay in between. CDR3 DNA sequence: TGTGCCAGCAGCTTAGGCCTAGACACAGATACGCAGTATTTT. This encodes CASSLGLDTDTQYF.

The CDR3 sequence is CASSQAARQNTGELFF. The CDR3 region has the DNA TGTGCCAGCAGCCAAGCCGCTCGCCAAAACACCGGGGAGCTGTTTTTT. The chain recombines TRBV14 with TRBJ2-2; no definite D call. The CDR3 length is 16 residues. Germline CDR1 and CDR2: SGHDN and FVKESK. V lost 1 base and J lost 2, with 11 bases in between.

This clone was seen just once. CDR3 residues: CSAQRGFDEQYF. The CDR3 DNA is TGCAGCGCGCAGCGGGGATTCGACGAGCAGTACTTC. The chain has TRBV29-1 and TRBJ2-7, with 7 bases aligning to TRBD2. Looked up from germline, CDR1 is SQVTM and CDR2 is ANQGSEA. The CDR3 is 12 residues long. After removal of 7 bases from V and 5 bases from J, the junction contained 8 bases not matched to a gene.

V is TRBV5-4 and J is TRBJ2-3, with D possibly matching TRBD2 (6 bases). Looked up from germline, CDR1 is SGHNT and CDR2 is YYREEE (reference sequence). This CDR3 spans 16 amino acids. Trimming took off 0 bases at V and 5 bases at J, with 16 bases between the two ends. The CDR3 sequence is CASSLVRGAWGDTQYF. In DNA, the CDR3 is TGTGCCAGCAGCTTGGTGCGGGGTGCCTGGGGAGATACGCAGTATTTT.

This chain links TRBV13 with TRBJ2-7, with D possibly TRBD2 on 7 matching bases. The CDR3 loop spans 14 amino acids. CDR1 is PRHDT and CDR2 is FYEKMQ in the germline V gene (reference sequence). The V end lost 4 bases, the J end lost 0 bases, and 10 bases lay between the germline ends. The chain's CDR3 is CASSSRGASYEQYF. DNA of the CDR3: TGTGCCAGCAGCTCACGGGGGGCCTCCTACGAGCAGTACTTC.

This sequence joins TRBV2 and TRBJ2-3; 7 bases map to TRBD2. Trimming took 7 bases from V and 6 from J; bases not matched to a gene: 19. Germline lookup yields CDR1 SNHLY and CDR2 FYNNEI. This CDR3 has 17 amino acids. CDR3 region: CASNDAMGGLAGDTQYF. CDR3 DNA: TGTGCCAGCAACGACGCCATGGGGGGGTTGGCGGGCGATACGCAGTATTTT.